This paragraph reports one T cell receptor (beta chain). Antigen specificity is unknown. The source of the sample is a study of Ad26.COV2.S vaccination and SARS-CoV-2 variants. About the study: Recipients of Ad26.COV2.S got it intramuscularly, once or twice 56 days apart. General study points: Measurement of non-spike TCR breadth gave similar results in vaccine and placebo recipients. Spike-specific CD8+ and CD4+ T cell responses reportedly showed substantial breadth after vaccination.

Repertoires were generated with immunoSEQ multiplex PCR, while TCRdb's copy carries only in-frame clones and drops some. Found here are 250,000 to 300,000 clones, approximately 87% of them singletons; the top ten hold roughly 3.5%. Treatment indicated: over 15 received Ad26.COV2.S at low or high dose, single or two shots; several received placebo; per-sample allocation not given. Sampling was done on day 63 after the first vaccine or placebo injection. The CDR3 consists of 15 residues. Per the germline V gene, CDR1 is SGHDN and CDR2 is FVKESK. Trimming took off 4 bases at V and 7 bases at J, with 19 bases between the two ends.

The receptor was isolated from a person aged 18-60 years who received the Ad26.COV2.S COVID-19 vaccine or a placebo. Material: peripheral blood, obtained in a trial of Ad26.COV2.S vaccine versus placebo. The chain recombines TRBV14 with TRBJ2-5; D is perhaps TRBD1 or TRBD2 (6 bases each). CDR3 amino acids: CASSRLLGGQSTQYF. The CDR3 DNA is TGTGCCAGCAGCCGCCTACTAGGGGGGCAATCGACCCAGTACTTC.